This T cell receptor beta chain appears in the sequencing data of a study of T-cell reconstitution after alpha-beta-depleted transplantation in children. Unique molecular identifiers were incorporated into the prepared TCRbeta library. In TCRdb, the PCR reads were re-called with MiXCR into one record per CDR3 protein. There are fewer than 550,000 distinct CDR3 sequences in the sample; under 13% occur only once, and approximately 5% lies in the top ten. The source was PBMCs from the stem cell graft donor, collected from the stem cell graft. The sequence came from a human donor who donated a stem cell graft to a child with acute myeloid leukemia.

As DNA, the CDR3 is TGCGCCAGCAGCTTGACTCCCTCCTACAATGAGCAGTTCTTC. Translating gives CASSLTPSYNEQFF. This chain links TRBV5-1 with TRBJ2-1; D is ambiguous. The CDR3 loop spans 14 amino acids. Germline V CDR1 and CDR2: SGHRS, YFSETQ. Trimming removed 1 base from V and 0 bases from J, with 5 bases in between.